This entry concerns a single T cell receptor (beta chain). Only a few counts were recorded for this clonotype. It has no known antigen specificity. Base qualities were left out, and no much larger clone turns up one base away. These data come from a study of T-cell reconstitution after alpha-beta-depleted transplantation in children (dated by TCRdb to the mid-2010s). General notes on the study: Using TCR repertoire profiling, the study followed T-cell immune reconstitution in a quantitative way in children after TCRalphabeta/CD19-depleted allogeneic hematopoietic cell transplantation.

V is shortened by 1 base, J by 7 bases, and the region joining them spans 19 bases. The CDR3, cysteine through phenylalanine, is 16 amino acids long. Of the read, only the CDR3 DNA is kept; its 48 bases are in frame from base 1. The library was generated by PCR. The listed sequencing device is Illumina HiSeq 2500. Molecular barcoding was employed in the preparation of TCR libraries, with unique molecular identifiers being used to normalize TCRbeta repertoire quantification. TCRdb's own reprocessing of the public reads used fastp at Q25 and MiXCR and kept productive beta chains. Rows are unified per CDR3 protein, each entry keeping the most common DNA and genes. The sample table records some 600,000 distinct CDR3 sequences; 15% to 20% of these occur just once. The ten largest clones take up 0.9% to 1.2% of the sample.

This receptor was obtained from a human donor who donated a stem cell graft to a child with acute myeloid leukemia. Sequencing used PBMCs from the stem cell graft donor, obtained from the stem cell graft. The V and J segments used are TRBV12-3 or TRBV12-4 and TRBJ1-1, with the D gene uncertain. The nucleotide sequence is TGTGCCAGCAGTTTAGTCATTAGGTTGTCGGTCATTGAAGCTTTCTTT. Its coded protein is CASSLVIRLSVIEAFF.